Listed here are 25 T cell receptor beta chains from one sample, sequenced in a study of human T cells and chemical hapten exposure. TCRdb reprocessed the RACE reads with MiXCR, giving one entry per CDR3 protein. The data show over 150,000 distinct CDR3 sequences, around a quarter seen once. Time point of the sample: patch test 3, about 24 weeks after DPC sensitization. As to treatment: therapeutic diphenylcyclopropenone sensitization with weekly scalp DPC. Sequenced here: whole blood, sampled in connection with sensitization to the hapten diphenylcyclopropenone (DPC). Receptors originate from a woman aged 18-29 years with alopecia areata. Some clones in this sample may be carry-over from other donors' samples.

This CDR3 is CASSPQGSLGEQYF. The CDR3 DNA follows: TGTGCCAGCAGCCCACAGGGGAGCCTCGGCGAGCAGTACTTC. The rearrangement links TRBV12-3 or TRBV12-4 to TRBJ2-7, with 7 bases aligning to TRBD1. The CDR3 runs 14 residues. V lost 6 bases, J lost 6 bases, and 11 bases stayed unmatched.

The chain joins TRBV6-5 to TRBJ2-7; TRBD1 matches 7 bases. The length of the CDR3 is 14 residues. Germline V gene lookup returns CDR1 MNHEY and CDR2 SVGAGI. J lost 3 bases, V lost 7 bases, and 9 bases had no gene match. CDR3 bases: TGTGCCAGCACCAGCCCCGACAGGGTCTACGAGCAGTACTTC. Amino acid sequence: CASTSPDRVYEQYF.

This clonotype was recorded a few times. V and J are TRBV4-2 and TRBJ2-3; no clear D. This CDR3 contains 13 residues. Germline V gene lookup returns CDR1 LGHNA and CDR2 YNFKEQ. V was pared by 0 bases and J by 6 bases, with 7 bases between. The CDR3, as DNA: TGTGCCAGCAGCCAAGACCGGGTGGATACGCAGTATTTT. As protein: CASSQDRVDTQYF.

The V and J genes are TRBV6-5 and TRBJ2-7; a possible D gene is TRBD1 (6 bases). Deletions cut 6 bases from V and 2 bases from J, with 11 bases between. Germline CDR1 reads MNHEY; CDR2 reads SVGAGI. CDR3 size: 13 residues. CDR3 coding DNA: TGTGCCAGCAGCAGAGACAGGACCTACGAGCAGTACTTC. The encoded protein is CASSRDRTYEQYF.

There are a few counts of this clonotype. The chain carries TRBV20-1 and TRBJ2-3; 8 bases line up with TRBD2. The CDR3 is made up of 15 amino acids. The V gene end was trimmed by 5 bases and the J gene end by 4 bases; junction bases not matched to a gene: 11. Germline CDR1 DFQATT, CDR2 SNEGSKA (reference sequence). CDR3 in amino acids: CSAETGTRSSDTQYF. The CDR3 bases are TGCAGTGCTGAGACGGGGACTAGGTCCTCAGATACGCAGTATTTT.

This clonotype appeared a few times. V is TRBV4-3 and J is TRBJ2-1; TRBD1 might be the D (6 bases). CDR1 LGHNA and CDR2 YSLEER come from the germline V gene. The CDR3 has 15 amino acids. V was cut by 4 bases and J by 4 bases, with 14 bases left in between. DNA of the CDR3: TGCGCCAGCAGCCTTTACAGGGAGATGTACAATGAGCAGTTCTTC. Amino acid sequence: CASSLYREMYNEQFF.

This clonotype has just a few counts. The rearrangement links TRBV4-1 to TRBJ2-5, with no clear D. Trimming took 5 bases from V and 0 from J, leaving 10 bases between them. This CDR3 has 14 residues. Germline-derived CDR1 and CDR2 are MGHRA and YSYEKL. DNA for the CDR3: TGCGCCAGCAGCTCCGGTCCTTACCAAGAGACCCAGTACTTC. Protein: CASSSGPYQETQYF.

The chain couples TRBV5-1 to TRBJ2-1; D gene unclear. This CDR3 has 14 amino acids. Germline-derived CDR1 and CDR2 are SGHRS and YFSETQ. Trimming took off 6 bases at V and 0 bases at J, with 10 bases between the two ends. The CDR3 loop is CASKERNSYNEQFF. CDR3 nucleotide sequence: TGCGCCAGCAAGGAGAGGAACTCCTACAATGAGCAGTTCTTC. Variable domain in full (rest from reference TRBV5-1 and TRBJ2-1): KAGVTQTPRYLIKTRGQQVTLSCSPISGHRSVSWYQQTPGQGLQFLFEYFSETQRNKGNFPGRFSGRQFSNSRSEMNVSTLELGDSALYLCASKERNSYNEQFFGPGTRLTVL.

The chain employs TRBV9 and TRBJ2-5; TRBD1 matches 8 bases. Losses at the gene ends were 4 bases for V and 5 bases for J; bases not matched to a gene: 4. CDR3 size: 13 residues. The V gene's germline CDR1 is SGDLS and CDR2 YYNGEE. In nucleotides, the CDR3 is TGTGCCAGCAGCTACAGACAGGGGGAGACCCAGTACTTC. Amino acids: CASSYRQGETQYF.

This clonotype was observed a few times. The gene calls are TRBV29-1 and TRBJ2-3; a weak D match, TRBD2 (6 bases). With 4 bases removed from V and 7 bases from J, the gap between germline ends came to 12 bases. This CDR3 spans 12 amino acids. From germline, CDR1 is SQVTM and CDR2 ANQGSEA. CDR3 sequence reads: CSVVTGLNTQYF. CDR3 coding DNA: TGCAGCGTTGTAACGGGACTGAATACGCAGTATTTT.

The chain carries TRBV29-1 and TRBJ2-5; D remains unclear. The CDR3 is 14 amino acids. Trimming stripped 7 bases from V and 5 bases from J, with 20 bases between. The germline gives CDR1 SQVTM, CDR2 ANQGSEA. DNA for the CDR3: TGCAGCGCCAATGACCCACTCCGGACGGAGACCCAGTACTTC. Its translation is CSANDPLRTETQYF.

This clonotype showed up just a few times. This chain links TRBV7-3 with TRBJ2-1; D tentatively reads TRBD1 or TRBD2 (5 bases each). The ends were cut back, 5 bases at V and 1 base at J, with 9 bases in the middle. CDR1 is SGHTA, CDR2 FQGTGA, per germline. This CDR3 contains 14 residues. This CDR3 is CASSGDLSYNEQFF. In DNA, the CDR3 is TGTGCCAGCAGCGGGGACCTTTCCTACAATGAGCAGTTCTTC.

The chain carries TRBV18 and TRBJ2-3; D gene uncertain. The germline V gene has CDR1 KGHSH and CDR2 LQKENI. This CDR3 is 13 amino acids long. V was clipped by 2 bases and J by 4 bases, with 7 bases between them. CDR3: CASSPSSADTQYF. The CDR3 region has the DNA TGTGCCAGCTCACCATCTTCGGCAGATACGCAGTATTTT.

In DNA form, the CDR3 reads TGTGCCAGCAGCTTATTCTGGGAGACGGCGAGCTCCTATAATTCACCCCTCCACTTT. Protein sequence: CASSLFWETASSYNSPLHF. This sequence joins TRBV7-8 and TRBJ1-6; D unclear. The length of the CDR3 is 19 residues. With 2 bases removed from V and 0 bases from J, the gap between germline ends came to 17 bases. Germline V CDR1 and CDR2: SGHVS, FQNEAQ.

The table lists this clonotype with a few counts. The chain combines TRBV10-3 with TRBJ2-3; TRBD2 agrees at 9 bases. With 3 bases clipped from V and 6 bases from J, the junction kept 7 bases outside the gene matches. CDR3 length: 15 residues. Germline CDR1 and CDR2: ENHRY and SYGVKD. Here the CDR3 DNA reads TGTGCCATCAGTGACACAGCGGGAGGTGTGGATACGCAGTATTTT. This encodes CAISDTAGGVDTQYF.

The rearrangement links TRBV11-3 to TRBJ1-1; D call uncertain. This CDR3 comprises 12 residues. V dropped 3 bases and J dropped 8 bases, with 10 bases sitting between them. Germline V gene data show CDR1 as SGHNT and CDR2 as YENEEA. CDR3 DNA sequence: TGTGCCAGCAGCTTGGCCAAAATCGAAGCTTTCTTT. It yields the protein CASSLAKIEAFF. The full variable domain, completed using reference TRBV11-3 and TRBJ1-1, is EAGVVQSPRYKIIEKKQPVAFWCNPISGHNTLYWYLQNLGQGPELLIRYENEEAVDDSQLPKDRFSAERLKGVDSTLKIQPAELGDSAVYLCASSLAKIEAFFGQGTRLTVV.

The chain has TRBV29-1 and TRBJ2-7, with 10 positions matching TRBD1. CDR3 length: 13 amino acids. The ends lost 7 bases at V and 6 bases at J; junction bases unmatched: 9. Germline V CDR1 and CDR2: SQVTM, ANQGSEA. Here the CDR3 DNA reads TGCAGCGCCCAAGGGACAGGGGCTGGCGAGCAGTACTTC. Encoded protein: CSAQGTGAGEQYF.

There are a few counts of this clonotype. The chain uses TRBV7-2 and TRBJ1-1; possibly TRBD1 for D (5 bases). CDR1 and CDR2 from the germline V gene are SGHTA and FQGNSA. This CDR3 has 14 amino acids. Trimming cost V 5 bases and J 5 bases, with 15 bases left between them. This CDR3 is CASSTMIGGTEAFF. DNA of the CDR3: TGTGCCAGCAGCACGATGATCGGGGGGACTGAAGCTTTCTTT.

This clonotype was found a few times. V gene TRBV10-3 combines with J gene TRBJ1-5; D gene ambiguous. The CDR3 is 13 amino acids. Per germline, CDR1 ENHRY and CDR2 SYGVKD. Trimming stripped 4 bases from V and 0 bases from J, with 4 bases between. DNA of the CDR3: TGTGCCATCAGTGCAGTTAGCAATCAGCCCCAGCATTTT. Its protein is CAISAVSNQPQHF.

The chain links TRBV6-2 or TRBV6-3 to TRBJ1-5; 8 nucleotides agree with TRBD1. CDR1 is MNHEY and CDR2 is SVGEGT in the germline V gene. There are 15 residues in the CDR3. The ends lost 6 bases at V and 4 bases at J; junction bases unmatched: 8. CDR3 sequence reads: CASRPQGQENQPQHF. The DNA for the CDR3 is TGTGCCAGCAGGCCTCAGGGACAGGAGAATCAGCCCCAGCATTTT.

This clonotype was seen a handful of times. V usage is TRBV27 and J usage is TRBJ1-6; no definite D call. Looked up from germline, CDR1 is MNHEY and CDR2 is SMNVEV (reference sequence). The V end lost 0 bases, the J end lost 4 bases, and 1 base lay between the germline ends. The CDR3 has 13 amino acids. The CDR3 spells CASSLSYNSPLHF. CDR3 nucleotides: TGTGCCAGCAGTTTATCGTATAATTCACCCCTCCACTTT.

This chain joins TRBV4-2 and TRBJ2-7; D is unclear. This CDR3 contains 13 residues. V was pared by 4 bases and J by 2 bases, with 9 bases between. The germline V gene has CDR1 LGHNA and CDR2 YNFKEQ. DNA for the CDR3: TGTGCCAGCAGCCCTAGGGTAGCCTACGAGCAGTACTTC. It yields the protein CASSPRVAYEQYF.

This clonotype showed up many times. The chain uses TRBV7-2 and TRBJ2-1; no clear D. CDR1 is SGHTA, CDR2 FQGNSA, per germline. The length of the CDR3 is 14 residues. The ends were cut back, 4 bases at V and 4 bases at J, with 11 bases in the middle. The CDR3, as DNA: TGTGCCAGCAGCTCCTTCGGTAATTACAATGAGCAGTTCTTC. This gives the protein CASSSFGNYNEQFF. The full variable domain, in which reference TRBV7-2 and TRBJ2-1 provide the parts outside the CDR3, is GAGVSQSPSNKVTEKGKDVELRCDPISGHTALYWYRQSLGQGLEFLIYFQGNSAPDKSGLPSDRFSAERTGGSVSTLTIQRTQQEDSAVYLCASSSFGNYNEQFFGPGTRLTVL.

This sequence joins TRBV6-2 or TRBV6-3 and TRBJ2-7; D uncertain. This CDR3 has 15 amino acids. V was pared by 0 bases and J by 0 bases, with 9 bases between. Germline V lookup: CDR1 MNHEY, CDR2 SVGEGT. CDR3: CASSYSLAGSYEQYF. CDR3 nucleotides: TGTGCCAGCAGTTACTCTTTAGCAGGCTCCTACGAGCAGTACTTC.

This clonotype occurred a few times. The chain employs TRBV6-2 or TRBV6-3 and TRBJ2-1; 9 bases align to TRBD1. CDR3 size: 20 residues. V trimming: 0 bases; J trimming: 2 bases; junction bases outside the gene matches: 14. The germline V gene has CDR1 MNHEY and CDR2 SVGEGT. The CDR3 DNA sequence: TGTGCCAGCAGTTACTCGCGAGGAGGACAGGGGAATTGGGCCTACAATGAGCAGTTCTTC. This codes for CASSYSRGGQGNWAYNEQFF.